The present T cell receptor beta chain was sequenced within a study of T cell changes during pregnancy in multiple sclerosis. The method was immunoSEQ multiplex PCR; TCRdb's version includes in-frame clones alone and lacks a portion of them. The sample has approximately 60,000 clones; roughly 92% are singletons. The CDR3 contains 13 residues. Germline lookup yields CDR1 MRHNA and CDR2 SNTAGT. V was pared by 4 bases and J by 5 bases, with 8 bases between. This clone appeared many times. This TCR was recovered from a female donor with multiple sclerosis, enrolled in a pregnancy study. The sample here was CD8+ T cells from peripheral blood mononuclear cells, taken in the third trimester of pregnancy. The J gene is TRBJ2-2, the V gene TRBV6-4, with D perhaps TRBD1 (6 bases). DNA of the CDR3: TGTGCCAGCAGTGTCACAGGGACCGGGGAGCTGTTTTTT. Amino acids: CASSVTGTGELFF.